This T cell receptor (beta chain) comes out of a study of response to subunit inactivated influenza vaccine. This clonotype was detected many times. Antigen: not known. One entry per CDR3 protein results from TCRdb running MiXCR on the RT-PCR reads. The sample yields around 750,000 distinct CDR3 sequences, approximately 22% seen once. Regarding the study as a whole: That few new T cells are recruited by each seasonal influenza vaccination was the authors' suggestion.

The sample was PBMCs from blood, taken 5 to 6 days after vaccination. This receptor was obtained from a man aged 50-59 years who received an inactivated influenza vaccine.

The CDR3 spells CASKIAGELFF. CDR3 nucleotides: TGTGCCAGCAAAATAGCCGGGGAGCTGTTTTTT. This chain links TRBV12-3 or TRBV12-4 with TRBJ2-2; no firm D call. There are 11 residues in the CDR3. Between the trimmed V and J ends, which lost 7 bases and 6 bases, there was a span of 6 bases.